This TCR beta chain was identified in a study of vaccination and CD4 T cells after COVID-19. About the study: After nasal swab PCR-confirmed SARS-CoV-2, roughly 9 convalescents had mild disease and one severe.

Stated treatment: roughly 11-day PBMC culture with coronavirus spike peptide pools or control peptides (ViraFEST assay). V was clipped by 1 base and J by 5 bases, with 0 bases between them. The CDR3 consists of 10 residues. Germline V lookup: CDR1 MNHEY, CDR2 SMNVEV (reference sequence). At the Johns Hopkins FTIC core, DNA taken from cultured CD4+ T cells was sequenced by way of the Oncomine TCR Beta short-read assay. CD4+ T cells were cultured, and genomic DNA was extracted from them. One entry per CDR3 protein, called by TCRdb with MiXCR from the PCR reads. This sample yields about 14,000 distinct CDR3 sequences, of which about three fifths are seen a single time; around 6.5% belongs to the top ten. Overall study results and limits: The median number of SARS-CoV-2-reactive clonotypes increased from approximately 21 to 38, a change that did not reach significance.

Notes on this clonotype: Antigen specificity is unknown.

What was sequenced was CD4+ T cells from blood, cultured in vitro. This TCR was sampled from a human donor who had recovered from COVID-19. The J gene is TRBJ2-7, the V gene TRBV27; D is undetermined. The CDR3 loop reads CASSLYEQYF. Written as DNA, the CDR3 is TGTGCCAGCAGTTTATACGAGCAGTACTTC.